This T cell receptor (beta chain) was retrieved from a study of cytomegalovirus exposure and HLA in healthy donors. PCR employed 60 Vbeta and 13 Jbeta primers. TCRdb's table, derived via immunoSEQ multiplex PCR, lists solely in-frame clones and lacks some. The profile shows 85,000 to 90,000 clones, around 85% of them singletons. The sequenced sample consisted of PBMCs. This sequence originates from a young man in good health and CMV-seronegative.

CDR3 nucleotides: TGTGCCAGCAGCTTAGTTTCGGGGAACACAGATACGCAGTATTTT. Its translation: CASSLVSGNTDTQYF. This sequence joins TRBV7-2 and TRBJ2-3, with TRBD2 as a possible D gene (5 bases). The CDR3 is 15 amino acids. CDR1 is SGHTA, CDR2 FQGNSA, per germline. V was cut by 1 base and J by 2 bases, with 10 bases left in between. Full variable domain (rest looked up from reference TRBV7-2 and TRBJ2-3): GAGVSQSPSNKVTEKGKDVELRCDPISGHTALYWYRQSLGQGLEFLIYFQGNSAPDKSGLPSDRFSAERTGGSVSTLTIQRTQQEDSAVYLCASSLVSGNTDTQYFGPGTRLTVL.